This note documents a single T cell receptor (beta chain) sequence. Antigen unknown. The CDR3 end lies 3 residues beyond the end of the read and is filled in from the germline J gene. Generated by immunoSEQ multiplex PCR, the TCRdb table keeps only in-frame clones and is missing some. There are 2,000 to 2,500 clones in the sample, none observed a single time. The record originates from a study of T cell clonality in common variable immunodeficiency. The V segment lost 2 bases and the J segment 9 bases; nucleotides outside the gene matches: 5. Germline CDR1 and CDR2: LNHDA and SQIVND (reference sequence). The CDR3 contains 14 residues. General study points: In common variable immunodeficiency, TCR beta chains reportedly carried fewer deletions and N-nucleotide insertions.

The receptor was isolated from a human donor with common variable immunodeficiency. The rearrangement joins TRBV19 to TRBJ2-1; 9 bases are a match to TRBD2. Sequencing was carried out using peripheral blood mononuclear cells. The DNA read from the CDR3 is TGTGCCAGTAGTATACTTGAGACTAGCGGTGAG. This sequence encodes CASSILETSGE. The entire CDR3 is CASSILETSGEQFF. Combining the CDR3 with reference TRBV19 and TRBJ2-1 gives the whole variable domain DGGITQSPKYLFRKEGQNVTLSCEQNLNHDAMYWYRQDPGQGLRLIYYSQIVNDFQKGDIAEGYSVSREKKESFPLTVTSAQKNPTAFYLCASSILETSGEQFFGPGTRLTVL.